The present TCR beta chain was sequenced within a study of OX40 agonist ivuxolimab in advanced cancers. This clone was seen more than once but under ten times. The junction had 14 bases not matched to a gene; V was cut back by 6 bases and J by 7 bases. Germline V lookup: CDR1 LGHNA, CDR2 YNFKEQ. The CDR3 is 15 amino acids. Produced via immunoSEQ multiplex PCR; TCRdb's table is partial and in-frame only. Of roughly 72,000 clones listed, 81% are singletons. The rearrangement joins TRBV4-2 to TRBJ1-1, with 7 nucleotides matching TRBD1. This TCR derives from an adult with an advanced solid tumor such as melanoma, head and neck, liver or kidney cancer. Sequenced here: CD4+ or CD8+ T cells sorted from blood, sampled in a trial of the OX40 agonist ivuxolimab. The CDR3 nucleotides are TGTGCCAGCAGTTCGGGGACAGTATTACCGATTGAAGCTTTCTTT. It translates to CASSSGTVLPIEAFF.